A selection of T cell receptor beta chains follows, all from one sample in a study of T cell responses to AZD1222 COVID-19 vaccine. Profiled with immunoSEQ multiplex PCR; TCRdb holds only in-frame clones, not every one. The repertoire holds roughly 180,000 clones, with 90% to 95% as singletons. Sequencing used peripheral blood, obtained on day 0 of AZD1222 vaccination. The source is an adult in good health. CDR3s include the opening cysteine and the closing phenylalanine or tryptophan. A D gene is named only where the DNA matches it firmly. Clone size is given for some rows only: seen once, a few or many times, or a class if the clone is expanded.

J,D,size,V,CDR3,DNA
TRBJ2-3,TRBD1,once,TRBV5-1,CASSLEGQGTDTQYF,TGCGCCAGCAGCTTGGAGGGACAGGGCACAGATACGCAGTATTTT
TRBJ1-2,-,-,TRBV27,CASRTNTQNYGYTF,TGTGCCAGCAGGACCAACACACAAAACTATGGCTACACCTTC
TRBJ1-1,-,-,TRBV7-2,CASSPNTGPEAFF,TGTGCCAGCAGCCCGAACACCGGACCTGAAGCTTTCTTT
TRBJ2-1,-,-,TRBV19,CASSMGPSSYNEQFF,TGTGCCAGTAGTATGGGCCCAAGCTCCTACAATGAGCAGTTCTTC
TRBJ1-6,-,-,TRBV5-1,CASSFGTDRNSPLHF,TGCGCCAGCAGCTTTGGAACTGACCGGAATTCACCCCTCCACTTT
TRBJ2-3,-,-,TRBV7-2,CASSPMPSSTDTQYF,TGTGCCAGCAGCCCAATGCCTTCTAGCACAGATACGCAGTATTTT
TRBJ2-2,-,-,TRBV9,CASSVGPTGELFF,TGTGCCAGCAGCGTAGGTCCGACCGGGGAGCTGTTTTTT
TRBJ2-7,-,-,TRBV24-1,CATSDGRDEQYF,TGTGCCACCAGTGATGGGCGGGACGAGCAGTACTTC
TRBJ2-5,-,-,TRBV27,CASKHGEPETQYF,TGTGCCAGCAAGCATGGGGAACCGGAGACCCAGTACTTC
TRBJ2-1,TRBD2,-,TRBV27,CASSLYWRGVYNEQFF,TGTGCCAGCAGTTTATATTGGCGGGGGGTATACAATGAGCAGTTCTTC
TRBJ2-7,-,once,TRBV6-2/TRBV6-3,CASSYLATYEQYF,TGTGCCAGCAGTTACCTAGCCACCTACGAGCAGTACTTC
TRBJ1-4,-,-,TRBV7-9,CASSRLATNEKLFF,TGTGCCAGCAGCCGACTAGCAACTAATGAAAAACTGTTTTTT
TRBJ1-1,-,-,TRBV5-1,CASSWGQSNTEAFF,TGCGCCAGCAGCTGGGGACAATCGAACACTGAAGCTTTCTTT
TRBJ2-2,-,-,TRBV9,CASSASGDTGELFF,TGTGCCAGCAGCGCCTCGGGGGACACCGGGGAGCTGTTTTTT
TRBJ1-4,-,-,TRBV30,CAWSVRRNEKLFF,TGTGCCTGGAGTGTACGACGGAATGAAAAACTGTTTTTT
TRBJ1-1,TRBD1,-,TRBV28,CASSFLIQGGTEAFF,TGTGCCAGCAGTTTTCTAATTCAGGGGGGGACTGAAGCTTTCTTT
TRBJ2-1,-,-,TRBV14,CASSLSLAVEVEQFF,TGTGCCAGCAGCTTGTCGCTCGCGGTGGAGGTTGAGCAGTTCTTC
TRBJ2-3,TRBD2,-,TRBV9,CASSVSGLAGTSTDTQYF,TGTGCCAGCAGCGTATCGGGACTAGCGGGAACTAGCACAGATACGCAGTATTTT
TRBJ1-2,-,-,TRBV4-3,CASSQDWRGRSGYTF,TGCGCCAGCAGCCAAGATTGGAGGGGGAGGTCCGGCTACACCTTC
TRBJ1-4,TRBD1,-,TRBV5-1,CASSLQLGGSNEKLFF,TGCGCCAGCAGCTTGCAACTAGGGGGCTCTAATGAAAAACTGTTTTTT
TRBJ1-5,-,once,TRBV28,CASTRVRNQPQHF,TGTGCCAGCACCCGGGTACGCAATCAGCCCCAGCATTTT
TRBJ1-1,-,-,TRBV11-2,CASSIASTNTEAFF,TGTGCCAGCAGCATAGCTTCCACGAACACTGAAGCTTTCTTT
TRBJ1-1,-,-,TRBV2,CASIGGRVEAFF,TGTGCCAGCATTGGGGGAAGGGTTGAAGCTTTCTTT
TRBJ1-4,TRBD1,-,TRBV30,CAWSATGVGEKLFF,TGTGCCTGGAGTGCCACAGGGGTCGGGGAAAAACTGTTTTTT
TRBJ2-2,-,-,TRBV6-2/TRBV6-3,CASSYRLAGVYTNTGELFF,TGTGCCAGCAGTTACCGCCTAGCCGGTGTGTATACGAACACCGGGGAGCTGTTTTTT
TRBJ2-1,TRBD2,-,TRBV29-1,CSVDTSVYNEQFF,TGCAGCGTTGACACTAGCGTGTACAATGAGCAGTTCTTC
TRBJ2-1,-,-,TRBV28,CASSPPLILSYNEQFF,TGTGCCAGCAGCCCACCGCTCATCCTTTCCTACAATGAGCAGTTCTTC
TRBJ1-5,-,-,TRBV6-1,CASSEASRGNQPQHF,TGTGCCAGCAGTGAAGCGTCGCGGGGCAATCAGCCCCAGCATTTT
TRBJ2-7,-,-,TRBV6-5,CASQILGGPYEQYF,TGTGCCAGCCAGATCCTCGGGGGTCCCTACGAGCAGTACTTC
TRBJ2-7,-,once,TRBV10-3,CAISPNRGPEQYF,TGTGCCATCTCCCCAAATCGGGGGCCAGAGCAGTACTTC